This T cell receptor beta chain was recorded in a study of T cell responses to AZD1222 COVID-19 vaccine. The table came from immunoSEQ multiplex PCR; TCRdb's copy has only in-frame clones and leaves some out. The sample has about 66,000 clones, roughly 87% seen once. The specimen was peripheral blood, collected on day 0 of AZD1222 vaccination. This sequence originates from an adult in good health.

CDR3 DNA sequence: TGCGCCAGCAGCCAGGGGGTAGTCGGGGAAGACTATGGCTACACCTTC. It yields the protein CASSQGVVGEDYGYTF. This chain uses TRBV4-1 with TRBJ1-2; D perhaps matches TRBD1 (5 bases). This CDR3 is 16 amino acids long. Germline V gene sequence: CDR1 MGHRA, CDR2 YSYEKL. V was cut by 3 bases and J by 3 bases, with 17 bases left in between.